These 25 T cell receptor beta chains originate from one sample sequenced in a study of cytomegalovirus exposure and HLA in healthy donors. PCR used 60 Vbeta primers and 13 Jbeta primers. TCRdb's copy holds only in-frame clones and misses some; the assay was immunoSEQ multiplex PCR. The sample has roughly 180,000 clones; more than 65% are singletons. The sequenced material came from PBMCs. Source of these receptors: a male donor in good health and CMV-seronegative.

A single count supports this clone. The V and J genes are TRBV13 and TRBJ2-7; TRBD2 agrees at 8 bases. V trimming: 2 bases; J trimming: 2 bases; junction bases outside the gene matches: 5. The CDR3 runs to 15 residues. CDR1 is PRHDT and CDR2 is FYEKMQ in the germline V gene (reference sequence). CDR3: CASSLSGGRPYEQYF. The CDR3 region has the DNA TGTGCCAGCAGCTTATCGGGCGGGAGGCCCTACGAGCAGTACTTC.

This chain uses TRBV18 with TRBJ1-1; D perhaps matches TRBD1 (6 bases). Germline CDR1 is KGHSH and CDR2 is LQKENI. V was clipped by 3 bases and J by 0 bases, with 29 bases between them. CDR3 length: 21 amino acids. The CDR3 region has the DNA TGTGCCAGCTCACCCCTCCCGGCCGCGACAGGCGGCATATTGATGAACACTGAAGCTTTCTTT. Translated: CASSPLPAATGGILMNTEAFF. Supplemented by reference TRBV18 and TRBJ1-1, the full variable domain reads NAGVMQNPRHLVRRRGQEARLRCSPMKGHSHVYWYRQLPEEGLKFMVYLQKENIIDESGMPKERFSAEFPKEGPSILRIQQVVRGDSAAYFCASSPLPAATGGILMNTEAFFGQGTRLTVV.

This clone was seen once. The V call is TRBV7-9, the J call TRBJ2-1; 10 bases are shared with TRBD2. The germline V gene encodes CDR1 SEHNR and CDR2 FQNEAQ (reference sequence). This CDR3 comprises 15 residues. After removal of 5 bases from V and 6 bases from J, the junction contained 7 bases not matched to a gene. The CDR3 DNA reads TGTGCCAGCAGCCCCCTAGCGGGGGCCGCCAATGAGCAGTTCTTC. Protein product: CASSPLAGAANEQFF. The complete variable domain, with remaining parts taken from reference TRBV7-9 and TRBJ2-1, reads DTGVSQNPRHKITKRGQNVTFRCDPISEHNRLYWYRQTLGQGPEFLTYFQNEAQLEKSRLLSDRFSAERPKGSFSTLEIQRTEQGDSAMYLCASSPLAGAANEQFFGPGTRLTVL.

The chain links TRBV6-1 to TRBJ2-7; no firm D call. This CDR3 is 11 amino acids long. Per germline, CDR1 MNHNS and CDR2 SASEGT. Trimming removed 5 bases at V and 6 bases at J, with 8 bases between. This CDR3 is CASSSPSEQYF. DNA for the CDR3: TGTGCCAGCAGTTCCCCCTCCGAGCAGTACTTC.

This clone turned up a few times. This rearrangement joins TRBV29-1 to TRBJ2-5; tentative D call: TRBD2 (6 bases). The germline V gene has CDR1 SQVTM and CDR2 ANQGSEA. The V gene lost 6 bases and the J gene lost 5 bases, with 19 bases spanning the gap. The CDR3 loop spans 14 amino acids. The CDR3 region is CSVEPRSGSETQYF. The CDR3 nucleotides read TGCAGCGTCGAACCTAGGAGCGGGTCGGAGACCCAGTACTTC.

The chain combines TRBV29-1 with TRBJ1-1, with 9 bases that match TRBD1. The junction had 4 bases not matched to a gene; V was cut back by 7 bases and J by 1 base. Germline CDR1 is SQVTM and CDR2 is ANQGSEA. The CDR3 runs to 13 residues. CDR3 loop: CSAGTGKNTEAFF. As DNA, the CDR3 is TGCAGCGCCGGGACAGGGAAGAACACTGAAGCTTTCTTT.

This clone was recorded only once. The rearrangement joins TRBV19 to TRBJ1-1; 7 bases fit TRBD1. This CDR3 spans 16 amino acids. The V gene's germline CDR1 is LNHDA and CDR2 SQIVND (reference sequence). The J segment lost 1 base and the V segment lost 3 bases, leaving 8 bases of the junction unmatched. The CDR3 sequence: CASSMELGQENTEAFF. The CDR3 DNA reads as TGTGCCAGTAGTATGGAGCTCGGACAGGAGAACACTGAAGCTTTCTTT.

The CDR3 DNA follows: TGTGCCAGCAGCGCAGGGGGGAGCAATCAGCCCCAGCATTTT. The encoded protein is CASSAGGSNQPQHF. This chain connects TRBV7-8 to TRBJ1-5; 7 bases align to TRBD1. J lost 1 base, V lost 5 bases, and 2 bases had no gene match. This CDR3 is 14 amino acids long. Germline loops: CDR1 SGHVS, CDR2 FQNEAQ.

The rearrangement joins TRBV5-4 to TRBJ2-4; the match to TRBD1 covers 12 bases. Germline CDR1 SGHNT, CDR2 YYREEE (reference sequence). The CDR3 sequence is 15 residues long. Trimming cost V 4 bases and J 6 bases; bases outside gene matches: 5. As DNA, the CDR3 is TGTGCCAGCAGCCCCGGGACAGGGGGCCCAAACATTCAGTACTTC. Its translation: CASSPGTGGPNIQYF.

The rearrangement links TRBV5-4 to TRBJ2-3, with TRBD2 matching over 12 bases. This CDR3 is 20 amino acids long. Germline assignment: CDR1 SGHNT and CDR2 YYREEE (reference sequence). Trimming at V came to 0 bases and at J to 6 bases, leaving 17 bases not matched to a gene. The CDR3 spells CASSLDLAGGPDGHADTQYF. CDR3 in DNA: TGTGCCAGCAGCTTGGATCTAGCGGGAGGGCCGGACGGTCATGCTGATACGCAGTATTTT.

This clone has just one count. The chain combines TRBV2 with TRBJ1-5; possible D gene TRBD1, 6 bases. V was clipped by 5 bases and J by 7 bases, with 15 bases between them. The CDR3 extends over 14 amino acids. Germline-derived CDR1 and CDR2 are SNHLY and FYNNEI. The CDR3 DNA follows: TGTGCCAGCAGTCCCCAGGGGACGGGGCAGCCCCAGCATTTT. Protein sequence: CASSPQGTGQPQHF.

This sequence joins TRBV7-9 and TRBJ2-5; 7 nucleotides agree with TRBD2. The J call may be wrong; the DNA end is better matched by TRBJ2-7. CDR1 is SEHNR and CDR2 is FQNEAQ in the germline V gene (reference sequence). The CDR3 totals 14 residues. The CDR3 sequence: CASSLSGTSYEQYF. The DNA of the CDR3 is TGTGCCAGCAGCTTGAGCGGGACTTCCTACGAGCAGTACTTC.

V gene TRBV5-1 combines with J gene TRBJ1-1, with unresolved D. CDR3 length: 15 amino acids. Per the germline V gene, CDR1 is SGHRS and CDR2 is YFSETQ. Trimming left V 4 bases short and J 4 bases short, with 17 bases between. CDR3 coding DNA: TGCGCCAGCAGCCGAGAGGCGAATCCGGGCACTGAAGCTTTCTTT. This translates into CASSREANPGTEAFF.

The CDR3 protein is CASSLLATTGELFF. CDR3 nucleotide sequence: TGTGCCAGCAGCTTATTAGCGACCACCGGGGAGCTGTTTTTT. The chain is built from TRBV7-2 and TRBJ2-2; D perhaps matches TRBD2 (5 bases). V was cut by 2 bases and J by 4 bases, with 8 bases left in between. From germline, CDR1 is SGHTA and CDR2 FQGNSA. The CDR3 consists of 14 residues.

This clone was counted many times. V usage is TRBV5-4 and J usage is TRBJ1-2; a weak D match, TRBD1 (5 bases). This CDR3 comprises 11 residues. Per germline, CDR1 SGHNT and CDR2 YYREEE (reference sequence). The ends were cut back, 3 bases at V and 8 bases at J, with 8 bases in the middle. For the CDR3, the DNA is TGTGCCAGCAGCTCGGACACGGGCTACACCTTC. It yields the protein CASSSDTGYTF.

The chain employs TRBV7-2 and TRBJ1-2; possibly TRBD1 for D (6 bases). V was trimmed by 7 bases and J by 1 base, leaving 13 bases between them. The CDR3 covers 14 residues. The germline V gene has CDR1 SGHTA and CDR2 FQGNSA. The CDR3, as DNA: TGTGCCAGCACGACAGGACCACTTAACTATGGCTACACCTTC. This translates into CASTTGPLNYGYTF.

The V call is TRBV27, the J call TRBJ1-2, with 9 bases lining up with TRBD1. Germline V gene sequence: CDR1 MNHEY, CDR2 SMNVEV (reference sequence). The junction had 6 bases not matched to a gene; V was cut back by 5 bases and J by 5 bases. The CDR3 is made up of 14 amino acids. CDR3 amino acids: CASSIQGARYGYTF. The CDR3 nucleotides are TGTGCCAGCAGTATACAGGGGGCGAGGTATGGCTACACCTTC.

The CDR3 DNA sequence: TGTGCCATCAGTGGGAATCGACAGGGGGAAGCTTTCTTT. Its protein is CAISGNRQGEAFF. The chain combines TRBV10-3 with TRBJ1-1; the match to TRBD1 covers 8 bases. Germline CDR1 is ENHRY and CDR2 is SYGVKD. Trimming at V came to 4 bases and at J to 8 bases, leaving 6 bases not matched to a gene. This CDR3 is 13 amino acids long.

This chain connects TRBV6-1 to TRBJ2-5; the match to TRBD1 covers 7 bases. Losses at the gene ends were 7 bases for V and 4 bases for J; bases not matched to a gene: 6. Germline CDR1 reads MNHNS; CDR2 reads SASEGT. This CDR3 contains 13 residues. The CDR3 DNA reads TGTGCCAGCAATCTCCGGACAGGAGAGACCCAGTACTTC. Translated: CASNLRTGETQYF.

V is TRBV5-1 and J is TRBJ1-2; D not resolved. This CDR3 comprises 15 residues. In germline, CDR1 is SGHRS, CDR2 YFSETQ. V was trimmed by 0 bases and J by 0 bases, leaving 9 bases between them. The CDR3 loop reads CASSLDLASNYGYTF. For the CDR3, the DNA is TGCGCCAGCAGCTTGGACTTAGCGTCTAACTATGGCTACACCTTC.

This clone was seen once. CDR3 nucleotides: TGTGCCAGCAGTACCAGGGAAAATCAGCCCCAGCATTTT. This encodes CASSTRENQPQHF. The rearrangement links TRBV27 to TRBJ1-5; a possible D gene is TRBD1 (5 bases). Deletions cut 5 bases from V and 4 bases from J, with 9 bases between. CDR1 and CDR2 (germline): MNHEY, SMNVEV (reference sequence). CDR3 length equals 13 residues.

V is TRBV5-1 and J is TRBJ2-5; 9 bases line up with TRBD1. CDR1 and CDR2 (germline): SGHRS, YFSETQ. The CDR3 runs to 14 residues. Trimming took 5 bases from V and 7 from J; bases not matched to a gene: 9. This CDR3 is CASRKRTGDGTQYF. In DNA form, the CDR3 reads TGCGCCAGCAGGAAACGGACAGGGGATGGGACCCAGTACTTC.

The chain links TRBV5-5 to TRBJ2-7; 9 nucleotides line up with TRBD1. The CDR3 runs to 15 residues. The V and J ends lost 2 bases and 0 bases, in that order; junction bases with no gene match: 3. The germline V gene encodes CDR1 SGHKS and CDR2 YYEKEE (reference sequence). The chain's CDR3 is CASSFGTGSSYEQYF. The DNA of the CDR3 is TGTGCCAGCAGCTTTGGGACAGGGAGCTCCTACGAGCAGTACTTC.

The J gene is TRBJ2-6, the V gene TRBV21-1; TRBD1, the table's D call, lacks a check against the DNA. TRBV21-1 corresponds to a pseudogene. This CDR3 has 14 amino acids. CDR3 DNA sequence: TGTGCCAGCAGCCACAGGTGTGGGGCCAACGTCCTGACTTTC. This translates into CASSHRCGANVLTF.

V and J are TRBV27 and TRBJ2-7; a possible D gene is TRBD2 (6 bases). The CDR3 is 16 amino acids. Germline loops: CDR1 MNHEY, CDR2 SMNVEV (reference sequence). V was shortened by 7 bases and J by 2 bases, with 21 bases between the two germline ends. The CDR3 spells CASTPQTRRGAYEQYF. CDR3 coding DNA: TGTGCCAGCACCCCCCAGACCAGGAGGGGCGCCTACGAGCAGTACTTC.